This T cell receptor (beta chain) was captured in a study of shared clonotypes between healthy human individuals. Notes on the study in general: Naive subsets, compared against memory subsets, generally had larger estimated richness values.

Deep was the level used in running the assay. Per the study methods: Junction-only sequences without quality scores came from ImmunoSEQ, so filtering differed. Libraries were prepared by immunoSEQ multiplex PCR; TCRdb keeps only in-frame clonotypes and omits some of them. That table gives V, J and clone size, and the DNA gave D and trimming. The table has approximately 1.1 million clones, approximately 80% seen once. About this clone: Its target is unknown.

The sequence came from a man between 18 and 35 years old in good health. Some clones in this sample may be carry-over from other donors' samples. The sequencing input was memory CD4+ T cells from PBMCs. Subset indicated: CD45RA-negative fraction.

CDR3 in DNA: TGCGCCAGCAGCCAAGCCTTCACCGGGGAGCTGTTTTTT. Protein sequence: CASSQAFTGELFF. The chain links TRBV4-1 to TRBJ2-2, with D unresolved. Trimming removed 1 base at V and 4 bases at J, with 4 bases between. Germline CDR1 MGHRA, CDR2 YSYEKL. The CDR3 has 13 residues.